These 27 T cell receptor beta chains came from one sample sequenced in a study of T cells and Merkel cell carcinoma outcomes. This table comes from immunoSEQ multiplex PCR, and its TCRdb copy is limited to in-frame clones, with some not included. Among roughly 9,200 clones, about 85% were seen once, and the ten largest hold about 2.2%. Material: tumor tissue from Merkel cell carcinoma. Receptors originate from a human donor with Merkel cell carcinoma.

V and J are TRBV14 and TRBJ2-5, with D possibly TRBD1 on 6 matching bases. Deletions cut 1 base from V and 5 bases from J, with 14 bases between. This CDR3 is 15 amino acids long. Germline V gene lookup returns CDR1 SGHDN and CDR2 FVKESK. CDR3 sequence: CASSQGSGEFETQYF. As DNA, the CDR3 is TGTGCCAGCAGCCAAGGTTCAGGGGAATTTGAGACCCAGTACTTC.

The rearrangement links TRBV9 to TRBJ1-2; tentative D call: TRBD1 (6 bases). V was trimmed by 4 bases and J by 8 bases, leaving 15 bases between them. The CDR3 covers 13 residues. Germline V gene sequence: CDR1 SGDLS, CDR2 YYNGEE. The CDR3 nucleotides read TGTGCCAGCAGCACACAGGGTCCCTCAGGCTACACCTTC. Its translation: CASSTQGPSGYTF. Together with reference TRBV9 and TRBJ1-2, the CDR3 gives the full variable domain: DSGVTQTPKHLITATGQRVTLRCSPRSGDLSVYWYQQSLDQGLQFLIQYYNGEERAKGNILERFSAQQFPDLHSELNLSSLELGDSALYFCASSTQGPSGYTFGSGTRLTVV.

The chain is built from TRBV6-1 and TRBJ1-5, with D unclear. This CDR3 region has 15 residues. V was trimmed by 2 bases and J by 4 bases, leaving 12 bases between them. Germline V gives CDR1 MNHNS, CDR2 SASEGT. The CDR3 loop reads CASSEISSPNQPQHF. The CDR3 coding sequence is TGTGCCAGCAGTGAAATTAGCAGTCCAAATCAGCCCCAGCATTTT.

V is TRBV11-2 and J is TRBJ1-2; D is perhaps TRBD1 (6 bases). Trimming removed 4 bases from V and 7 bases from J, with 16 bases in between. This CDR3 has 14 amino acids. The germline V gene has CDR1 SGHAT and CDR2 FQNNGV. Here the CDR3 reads CASSSQGQGSGYTF. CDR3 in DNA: TGTGCCAGCAGCTCACAGGGCCAGGGTAGTGGCTACACCTTC.

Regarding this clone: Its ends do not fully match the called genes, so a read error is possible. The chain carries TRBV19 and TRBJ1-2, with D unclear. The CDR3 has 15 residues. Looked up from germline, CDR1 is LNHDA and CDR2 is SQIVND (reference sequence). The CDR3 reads CASSTPRRGSYGYTF. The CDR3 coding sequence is TGTGCCAGTAGTACGCCGCGGCGGGGTAGCTATGGTTACACCTTC.

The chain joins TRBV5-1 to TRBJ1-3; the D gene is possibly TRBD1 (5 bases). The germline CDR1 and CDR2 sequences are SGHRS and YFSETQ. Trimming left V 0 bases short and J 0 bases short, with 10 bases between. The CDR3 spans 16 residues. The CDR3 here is CASSLAPGTSGNTIYF. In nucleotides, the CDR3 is TGCGCCAGCAGCTTGGCCCCTGGGACCTCTGGAAACACCATATATTTT.

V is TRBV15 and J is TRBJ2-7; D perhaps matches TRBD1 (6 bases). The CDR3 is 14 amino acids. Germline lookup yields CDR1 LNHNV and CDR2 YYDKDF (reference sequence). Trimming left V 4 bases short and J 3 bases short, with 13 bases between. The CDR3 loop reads CATSTRDMGYEQYF. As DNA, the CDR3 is TGTGCCACCAGCACTCGGGACATGGGCTACGAGCAGTACTTC.

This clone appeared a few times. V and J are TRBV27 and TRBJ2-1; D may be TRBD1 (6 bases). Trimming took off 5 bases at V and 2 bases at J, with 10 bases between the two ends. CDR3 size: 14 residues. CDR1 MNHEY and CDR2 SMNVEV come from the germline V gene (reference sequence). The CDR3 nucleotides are TGTGCCAGCAGTACACAGGGTGCCTACAATGAGCAGTTCTTC. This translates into CASSTQGAYNEQFF.

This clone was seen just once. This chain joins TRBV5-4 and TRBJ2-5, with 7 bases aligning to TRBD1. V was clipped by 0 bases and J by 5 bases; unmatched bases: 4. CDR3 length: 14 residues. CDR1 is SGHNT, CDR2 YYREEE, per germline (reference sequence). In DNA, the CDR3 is TGTGCCAGCAGCTTGGACAGGGGTGCGGAGACCCAGTACTTC. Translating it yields CASSLDRGAETQYF.

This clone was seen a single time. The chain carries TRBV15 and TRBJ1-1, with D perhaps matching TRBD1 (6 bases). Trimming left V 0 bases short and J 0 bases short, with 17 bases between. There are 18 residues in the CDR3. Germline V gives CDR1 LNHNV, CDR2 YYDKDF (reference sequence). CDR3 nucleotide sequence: TGTGCCACCAGCAGAGAGGGGGGGCACAGTCGTATGAACACTGAAGCTTTCTTT. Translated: CATSREGGHSRMNTEAFF.

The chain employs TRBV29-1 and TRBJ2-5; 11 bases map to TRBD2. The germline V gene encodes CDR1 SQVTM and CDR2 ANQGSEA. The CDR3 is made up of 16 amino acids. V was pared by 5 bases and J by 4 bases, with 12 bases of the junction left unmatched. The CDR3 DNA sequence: TGCAGCGTTCCCCCACATCGTCTAGCGGGGGGAGAGACCCAGTACTTC. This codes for CSVPPHRLAGGETQYF.

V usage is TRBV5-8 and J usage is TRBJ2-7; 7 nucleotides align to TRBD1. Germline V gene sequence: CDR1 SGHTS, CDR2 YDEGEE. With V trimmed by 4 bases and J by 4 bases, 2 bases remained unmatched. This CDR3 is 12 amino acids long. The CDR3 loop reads CASSRQGYEQYF. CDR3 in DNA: TGTGCCAGCAGCCGACAGGGTTACGAGCAGTACTTC.

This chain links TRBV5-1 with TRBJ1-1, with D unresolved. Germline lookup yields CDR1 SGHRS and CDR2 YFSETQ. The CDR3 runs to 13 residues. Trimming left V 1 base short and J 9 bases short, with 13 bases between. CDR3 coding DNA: TGCGCCAGCAGCTTGTACCCCTCCGATAAAGCTTTCTTT. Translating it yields CASSLYPSDKAFF. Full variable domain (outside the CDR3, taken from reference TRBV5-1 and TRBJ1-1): KAGVTQTPRYLIKTRGQQVTLSCSPISGHRSVSWYQQTPGQGLQFLFEYFSETQRNKGNFPGRFSGRQFSNSRSEMNVSTLELGDSALYLCASSLYPSDKAFFGQGTRLTVV.

CDR3 region: CASSPYSSASGANVLTF. As DNA, the CDR3 is TGTGCCAGCTCACCATATTCCAGCGCCTCTGGGGCCAACGTCCTGACTTTC. The chain recombines TRBV18 with TRBJ2-6; D ambiguous. CDR3 length: 17 amino acids. Germline values: CDR1 KGHSH, CDR2 LQKENI. With 2 bases removed from V and 0 bases from J, the gap between germline ends came to 11 bases.

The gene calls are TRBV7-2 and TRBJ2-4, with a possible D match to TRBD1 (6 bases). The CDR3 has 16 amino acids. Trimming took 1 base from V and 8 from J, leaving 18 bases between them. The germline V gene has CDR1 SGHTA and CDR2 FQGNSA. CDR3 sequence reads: CASSLGTGSSRYIQYF. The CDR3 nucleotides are TGTGCCAGCAGCTTAGGTACAGGGAGTAGTCGTTACATTCAGTACTTC.

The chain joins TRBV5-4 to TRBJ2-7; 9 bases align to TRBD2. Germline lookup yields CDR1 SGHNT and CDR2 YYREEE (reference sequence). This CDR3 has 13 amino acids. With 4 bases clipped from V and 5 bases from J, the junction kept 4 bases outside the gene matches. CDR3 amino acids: CASSSVAGDEQYF. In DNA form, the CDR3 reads TGTGCCAGCAGCAGCGTAGCGGGGGACGAGCAGTACTTC.

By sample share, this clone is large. This chain's CDR3 is CASRDSLNYGYTF. The CDR3 DNA reads TGTGCCAGCAGGGACAGCCTTAACTATGGCTACACCTTC. The J gene is TRBJ1-2, the V gene TRBV7-9; tentative D call: TRBD1 (6 bases). Trimming removed 6 bases from V and 1 base from J, with 9 bases in between. This CDR3 is built from 13 residues. The germline gives CDR1 SEHNR, CDR2 FQNEAQ (reference sequence).

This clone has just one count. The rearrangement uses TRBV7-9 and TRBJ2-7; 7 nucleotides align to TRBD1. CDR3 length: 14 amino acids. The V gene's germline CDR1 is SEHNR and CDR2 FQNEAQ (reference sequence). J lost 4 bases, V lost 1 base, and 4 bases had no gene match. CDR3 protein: CASSLEGAGYEQYF. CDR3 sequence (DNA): TGTGCCAGCAGCTTAGAGGGGGCCGGATACGAGCAGTACTTC.

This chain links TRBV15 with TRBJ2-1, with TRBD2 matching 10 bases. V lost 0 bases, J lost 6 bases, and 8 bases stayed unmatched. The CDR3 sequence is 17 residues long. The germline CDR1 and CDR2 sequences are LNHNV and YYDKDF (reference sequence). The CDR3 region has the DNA TGTGCCACCAGCAGAGAGGTTCAGCGGGGGGGCCTCAATGAGCAGTTCTTC. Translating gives CATSREVQRGGLNEQFF.

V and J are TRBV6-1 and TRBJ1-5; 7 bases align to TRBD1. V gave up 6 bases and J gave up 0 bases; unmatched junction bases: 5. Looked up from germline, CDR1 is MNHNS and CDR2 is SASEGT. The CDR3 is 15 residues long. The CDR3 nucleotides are TGTGCCAGCAGGGTAACAGGGGATAGCAATCAGCCCCAGCATTTT. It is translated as CASRVTGDSNQPQHF.

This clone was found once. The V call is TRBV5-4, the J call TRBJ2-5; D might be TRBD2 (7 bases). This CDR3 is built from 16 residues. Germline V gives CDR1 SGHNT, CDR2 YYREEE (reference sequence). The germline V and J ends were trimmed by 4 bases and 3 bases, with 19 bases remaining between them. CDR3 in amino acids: CASSQSGGARKETQYF. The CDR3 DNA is TGTGCCAGCAGCCAGTCTGGGGGGGCAAGGAAAGAGACCCAGTACTTC.

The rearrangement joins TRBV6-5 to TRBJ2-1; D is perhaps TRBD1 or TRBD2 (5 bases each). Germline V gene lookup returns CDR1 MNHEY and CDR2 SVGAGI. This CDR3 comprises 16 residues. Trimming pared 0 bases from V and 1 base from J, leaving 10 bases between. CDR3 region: CASSYSGVQSYNEQFF. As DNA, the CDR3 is TGTGCCAGCAGTTACTCGGGGGTTCAGTCCTACAATGAGCAGTTCTTC.

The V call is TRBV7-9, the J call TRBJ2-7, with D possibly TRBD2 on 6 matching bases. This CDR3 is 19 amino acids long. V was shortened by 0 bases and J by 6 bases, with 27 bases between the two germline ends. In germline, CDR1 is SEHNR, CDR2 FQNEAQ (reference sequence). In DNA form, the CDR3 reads TGTGCCAGCAGCTTAGCCAGTGGCTGGAGGGTGGGTATTGGCGGCGAGCAGTACTTC. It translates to CASSLASGWRVGIGGEQYF.

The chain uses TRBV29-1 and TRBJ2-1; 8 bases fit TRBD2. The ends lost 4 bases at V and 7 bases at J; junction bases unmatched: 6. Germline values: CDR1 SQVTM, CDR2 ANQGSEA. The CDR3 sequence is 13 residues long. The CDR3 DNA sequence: TGCAGCGTTGTACGGGGGGGCCCTAATGAGCAGTTCTTC. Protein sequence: CSVVRGGPNEQFF.

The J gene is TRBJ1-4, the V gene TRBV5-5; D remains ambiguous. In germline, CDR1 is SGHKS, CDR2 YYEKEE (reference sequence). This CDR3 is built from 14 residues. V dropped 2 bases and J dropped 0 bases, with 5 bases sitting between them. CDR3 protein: CASSFYSTNEKLFF. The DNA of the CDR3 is TGTGCCAGCAGCTTTTATTCAACTAATGAAAAACTGTTTTTT.

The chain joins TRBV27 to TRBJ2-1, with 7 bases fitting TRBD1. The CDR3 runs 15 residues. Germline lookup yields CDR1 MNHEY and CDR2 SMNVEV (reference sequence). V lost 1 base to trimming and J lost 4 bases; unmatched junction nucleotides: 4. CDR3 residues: CASSLLPGQYNEQFF. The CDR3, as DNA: TGTGCCAGCAGTTTATTACCGGGACAGTACAATGAGCAGTTCTTC.

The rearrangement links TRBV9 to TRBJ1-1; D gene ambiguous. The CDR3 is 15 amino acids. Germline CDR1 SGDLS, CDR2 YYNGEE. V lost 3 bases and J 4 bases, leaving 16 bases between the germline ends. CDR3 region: CASSGMNLAVTEAFF. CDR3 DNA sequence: TGTGCCAGCAGCGGGATGAACCTGGCGGTCACTGAAGCTTTCTTT.